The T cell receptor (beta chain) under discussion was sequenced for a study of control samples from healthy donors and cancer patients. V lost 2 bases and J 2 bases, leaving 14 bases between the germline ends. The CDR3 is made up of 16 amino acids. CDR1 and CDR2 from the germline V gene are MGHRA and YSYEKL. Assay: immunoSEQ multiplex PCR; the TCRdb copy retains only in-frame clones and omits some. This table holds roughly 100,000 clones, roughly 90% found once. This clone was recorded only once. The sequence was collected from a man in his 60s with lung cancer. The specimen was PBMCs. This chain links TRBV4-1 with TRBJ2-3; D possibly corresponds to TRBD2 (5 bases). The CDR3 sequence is CASSQQGSADTDTQYF. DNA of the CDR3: TGCGCCAGCAGCCAACAAGGGAGCGCAGACACAGATACGCAGTATTTT.